This T cell receptor beta chain was recovered during a study of T cell responses to AZD1222 COVID-19 vaccine. Points from the study as a whole: There were mostly white British donors and more females than males, and clonal diversity was possibly underestimated. Mapped onto spike, vaccine-associated CD4 TCRs spanned it and were dominant at 160-218 and 743-854. Compared with day 0, the breadth and depth of the Spike-specific TCR repertoire rose significantly after two doses of AZD1222. Targets within unmutated variant regions were reportedly found for nearly half of spike-specific TCRs.

Comment on this clone: Its antigen is not known.

Measured with immunoSEQ multiplex PCR; TCRdb has only the in-frame clones, and not every one. The sample records tens of thousands of clones, approximately 89% being singletons. Trimming pared 3 bases from V and 2 bases from J, leaving 11 bases between. CDR1 and CDR2 from the germline V gene are GTSNPN and SVGIG (reference sequence). This CDR3 has 13 residues. This chain connects TRBV30 to TRBJ2-7; unclear D gene. This clonotype was obtained from an adult who received the AZD1222 COVID-19 vaccine. Sample: peripheral blood, taken 28 days after the second AZD1222 dose. CDR3 sequence (DNA): TGTGCCTGGAGGGCCCCCGGAACCTACGAGCAGTACTTC. It encodes CAWRAPGTYEQYF.